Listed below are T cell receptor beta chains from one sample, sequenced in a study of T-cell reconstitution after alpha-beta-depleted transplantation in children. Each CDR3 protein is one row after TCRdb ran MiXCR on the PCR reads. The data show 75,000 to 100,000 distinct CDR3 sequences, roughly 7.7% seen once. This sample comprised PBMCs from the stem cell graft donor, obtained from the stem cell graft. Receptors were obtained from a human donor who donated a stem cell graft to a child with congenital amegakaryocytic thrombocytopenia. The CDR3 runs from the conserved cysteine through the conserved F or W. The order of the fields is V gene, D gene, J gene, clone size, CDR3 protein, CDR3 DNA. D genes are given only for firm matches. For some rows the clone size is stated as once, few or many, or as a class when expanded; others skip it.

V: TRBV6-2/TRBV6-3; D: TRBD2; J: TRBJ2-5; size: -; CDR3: CASSDPAGSQETQYF; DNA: TGTGCCAGCAGTGATCCAGCGGGGAGCCAAGAGACCCAGTACTTC
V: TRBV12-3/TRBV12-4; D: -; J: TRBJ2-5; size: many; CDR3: CASSLTSTGTQYF; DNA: TGTGCCAGCAGTTTGACCTCCACGGGGACCCAGTACTTC
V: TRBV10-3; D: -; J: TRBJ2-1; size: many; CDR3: CAISWDGDEQFF; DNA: TGTGCCATCAGCTGGGACGGGGATGAGCAGTTCTTC
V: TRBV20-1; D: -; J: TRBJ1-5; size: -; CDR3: CSARTRTEITGHSLPQHF; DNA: TGCAGTGCTAGAACCAGGACAGAAATAACTGGGCATTCACTGCCCCAGCATTTT
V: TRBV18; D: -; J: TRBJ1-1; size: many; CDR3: CASSPRSDTEAFF; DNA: TGTGCCAGCTCACCCAGATCGGACACTGAAGCTTTCTTT
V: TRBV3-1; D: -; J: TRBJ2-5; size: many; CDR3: CASSLRGPKETQYF; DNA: TGTGCCAGCAGCCTCCGGGGACCCAAAGAGACCCAGTACTTC
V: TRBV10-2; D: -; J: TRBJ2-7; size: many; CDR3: CASQNSGTSYEQYF; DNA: TGCGCCTCACAAAACTCCGGGACGTCCTACGAGCAGTACTTC
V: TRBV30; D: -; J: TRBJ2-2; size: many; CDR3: CAWRGRLSTGELFF; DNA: TGTGCCTGGAGAGGGAGACTGAGCACCGGGGAGCTGTTTTTT
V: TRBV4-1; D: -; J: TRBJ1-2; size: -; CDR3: CASSQVEGVRDGYTF; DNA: TGCGCCAGCAGCCAAGTTGAGGGGGTGAGGGATGGCTACACCTTC
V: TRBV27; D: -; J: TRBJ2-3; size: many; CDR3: CASSRRMDTQYF; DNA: TGTGCCAGCAGCCGCAGGATGGATACGCAGTATTTT
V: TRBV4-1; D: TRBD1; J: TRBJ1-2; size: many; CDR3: CASSQRIDGDRGLSAF; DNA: TGCGCCAGCAGCCAACGGATTGATGGGGACAGGGGGCTTTCTGCCTTC
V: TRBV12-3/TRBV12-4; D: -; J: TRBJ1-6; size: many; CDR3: CASSPTGTDSPLHF; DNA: TGTGCCAGCAGCCCAACAGGGACTGATTCACCCCTCCACTTT
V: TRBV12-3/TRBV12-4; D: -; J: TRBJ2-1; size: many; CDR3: CASCRSGSSYNEQFF; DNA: TGTGCCAGCTGTAGAAGTGGGAGCTCCTACAATGAGCAGTTCTTC
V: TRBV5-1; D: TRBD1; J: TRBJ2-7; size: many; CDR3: CASSYGQDYEQYF; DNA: TGCGCCAGCAGCTATGGACAGGACTACGAGCAGTACTTC
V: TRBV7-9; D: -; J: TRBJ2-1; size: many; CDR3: CASSLDRLNNEQFF; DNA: TGTGCCAGCAGCTTAGACAGACTCAACAATGAGCAGTTCTTC
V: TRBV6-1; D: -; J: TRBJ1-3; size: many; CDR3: CASTPILGPGNTIYF; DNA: TGTGCCAGCACCCCGATCCTGGGGCCTGGAAACACCATATATTTT
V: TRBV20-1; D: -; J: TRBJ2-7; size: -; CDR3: CIWGQAAGYEQYF; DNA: TGCATCTGGGGCCAGGCTGCGGGCTACGAGCAGTACTTC
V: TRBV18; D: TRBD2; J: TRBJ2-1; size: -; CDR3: CASSPVASGGPYNEQFF; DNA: TGTGCCAGCTCACCAGTGGCTAGCGGGGGACCCTACAATGAGCAGTTCTTC
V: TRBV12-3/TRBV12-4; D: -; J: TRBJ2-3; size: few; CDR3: CASRTRNENTQYF; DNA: TGTGCCAGCCGGACCCGGAATGAAAATACGCAGTATTTT
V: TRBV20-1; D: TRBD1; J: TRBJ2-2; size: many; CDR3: CSAPGGISTGELFF; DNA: TGCAGTGCCCCAGGGGGCATAAGCACCGGGGAGCTGTTTTTT
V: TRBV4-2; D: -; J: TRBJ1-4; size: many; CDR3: CASSPQPTAFGEKLFF; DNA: TGTGCCAGCAGCCCGCAGCCGACGGCTTTCGGGGAAAAACTGTTTTTT
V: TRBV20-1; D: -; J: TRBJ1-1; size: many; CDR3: CSARDYRVLTNTEAFF; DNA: TGCAGTGCTAGAGATTACAGGGTCCTTACGAACACTGAAGCTTTCTTT
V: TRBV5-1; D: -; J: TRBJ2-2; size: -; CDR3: CASSPERLPGELFF; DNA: TGCGCCAGCAGCCCCGAACGACTCCCCGGGGAGCTGTTTTTT
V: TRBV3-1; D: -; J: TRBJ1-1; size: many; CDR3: CASSRDGNTEAFF; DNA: TGTGCCAGCAGCCGGGACGGGAACACTGAAGCTTTCTTT
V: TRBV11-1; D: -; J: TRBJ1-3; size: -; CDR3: CASSSGIRNTIYF; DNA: TGTGCCAGCAGCTCCGGGATAAGAAACACCATATATTTT
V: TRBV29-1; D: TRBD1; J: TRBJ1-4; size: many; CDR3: CSVEGTGGEKLFF; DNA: TGCAGCGTTGAAGGGACAGGGGGTGAAAAACTGTTTTTT
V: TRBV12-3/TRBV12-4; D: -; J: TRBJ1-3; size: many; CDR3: CASSRIGRDSGNTIYF; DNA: TGTGCCAGCAGTAGAATTGGCAGAGACTCTGGAAACACCATATATTTT
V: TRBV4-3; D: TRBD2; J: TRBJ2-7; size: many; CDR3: CASSQENGLAGSYEQYF; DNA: TGCGCCAGCAGCCAAGAGAACGGGCTAGCGGGTTCCTACGAGCAGTACTTC
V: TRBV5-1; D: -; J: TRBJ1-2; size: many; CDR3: CASSLGAGYSGGYTF; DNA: TGCGCCAGCAGCTTGGGCGCAGGATATTCAGGGGGCTACACCTTC
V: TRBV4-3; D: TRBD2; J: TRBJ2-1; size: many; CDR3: CASSQSRRGSYNEQFF; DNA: TGCGCCAGCAGCCAATCTCGGCGGGGGTCTTACAATGAGCAGTTCTTC
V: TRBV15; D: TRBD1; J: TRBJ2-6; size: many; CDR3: CATSRRQGQSSGANVLTF; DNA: TGTGCCACCAGCAGAAGACAGGGCCAAAGCTCTGGGGCCAACGTCCTGACTTTC
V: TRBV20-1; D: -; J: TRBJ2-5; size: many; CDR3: CSASGGAIGETQYF; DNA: TGCAGTGCTTCAGGGGGGGCCATCGGAGAGACCCAGTACTTC
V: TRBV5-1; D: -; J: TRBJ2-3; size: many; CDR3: CASSLEGVTDTQYF; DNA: TGCGCCAGCAGCTTGGAGGGAGTCACAGATACGCAGTATTTT
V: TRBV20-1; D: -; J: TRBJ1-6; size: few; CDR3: CSARAQGFGSPLHF; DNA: TGCAGTGCTAGAGCACAGGGCTTCGGTTCACCCCTCCACTTT
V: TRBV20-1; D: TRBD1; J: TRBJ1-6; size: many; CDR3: CSAKTGEGSPLHF; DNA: TGCAGTGCAAAGACAGGGGAGGGTTCACCCCTCCACTTT
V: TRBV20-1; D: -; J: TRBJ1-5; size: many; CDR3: CSVPSGGGRQPQHF; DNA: TGCAGTGTCCCGTCGGGGGGGGGCAGGCAGCCCCAGCATTTT
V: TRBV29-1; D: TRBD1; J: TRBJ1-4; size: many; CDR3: CSVGAGQFEKLFF; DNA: TGCAGCGTCGGGGCGGGACAGTTTGAAAAACTGTTTTTT
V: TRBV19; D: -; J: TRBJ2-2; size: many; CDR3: CASSPTGPHTGELFF; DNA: TGTGCCAGTAGCCCCACGGGACCTCACACCGGGGAGCTGTTTTTT
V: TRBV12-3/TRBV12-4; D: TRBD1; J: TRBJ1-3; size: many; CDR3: CASSPRGSGNTIYF; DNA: TGTGCCAGCAGTCCCAGGGGGTCTGGAAACACCATATATTTT
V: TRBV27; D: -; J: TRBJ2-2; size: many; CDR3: CASSFGGTPTGELFF; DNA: TGTGCCAGCAGTTTTGGCGGGACACCAACCGGGGAGCTGTTTTTT
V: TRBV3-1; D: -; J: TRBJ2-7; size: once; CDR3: CASSQDTGEQYF; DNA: TGTGCCAGCAGCCAAGATACGGGTGAGCAGTACTTC
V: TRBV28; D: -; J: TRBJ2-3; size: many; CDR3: CASNLAGYSTDTQYF; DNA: TGTGCCAGCAACCTGGCAGGCTATAGCACAGATACGCAGTATTTT